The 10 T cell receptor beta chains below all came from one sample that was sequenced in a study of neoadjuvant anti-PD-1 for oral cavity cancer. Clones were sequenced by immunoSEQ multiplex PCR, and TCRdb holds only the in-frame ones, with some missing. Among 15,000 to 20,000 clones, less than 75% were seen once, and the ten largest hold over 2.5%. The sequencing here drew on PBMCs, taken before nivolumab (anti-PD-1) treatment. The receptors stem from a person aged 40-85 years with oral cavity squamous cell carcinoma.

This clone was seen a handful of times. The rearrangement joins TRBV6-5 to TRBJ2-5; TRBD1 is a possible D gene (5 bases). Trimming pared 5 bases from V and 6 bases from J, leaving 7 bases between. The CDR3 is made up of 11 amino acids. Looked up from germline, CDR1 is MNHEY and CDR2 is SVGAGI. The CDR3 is CASSPGKTQYF. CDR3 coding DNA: TGTGCCAGCAGTCCAGGGAAGACCCAGTACTTC.

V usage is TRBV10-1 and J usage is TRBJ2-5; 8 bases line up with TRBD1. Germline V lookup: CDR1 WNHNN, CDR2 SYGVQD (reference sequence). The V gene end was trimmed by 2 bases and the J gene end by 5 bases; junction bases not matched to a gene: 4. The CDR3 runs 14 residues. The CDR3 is CASSEGQGVETQYF. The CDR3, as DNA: TGCGCCAGCAGTGAGGGACAGGGTGTGGAGACCCAGTACTTC.

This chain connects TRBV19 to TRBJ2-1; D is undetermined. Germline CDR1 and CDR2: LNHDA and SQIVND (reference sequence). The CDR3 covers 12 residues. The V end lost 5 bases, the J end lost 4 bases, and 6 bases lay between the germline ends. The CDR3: CASSGRYNEQFF. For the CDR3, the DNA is TGTGCCAGTAGTGGACGTTACAATGAGCAGTTCTTC.

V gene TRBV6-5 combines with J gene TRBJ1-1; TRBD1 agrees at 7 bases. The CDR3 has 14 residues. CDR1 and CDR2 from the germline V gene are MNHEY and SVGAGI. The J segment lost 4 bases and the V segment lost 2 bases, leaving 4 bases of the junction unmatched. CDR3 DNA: TGTGCCAGCAGTTACAACTCAGGGGGCACTGAAGCTTTCTTT. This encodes CASSYNSGGTEAFF.

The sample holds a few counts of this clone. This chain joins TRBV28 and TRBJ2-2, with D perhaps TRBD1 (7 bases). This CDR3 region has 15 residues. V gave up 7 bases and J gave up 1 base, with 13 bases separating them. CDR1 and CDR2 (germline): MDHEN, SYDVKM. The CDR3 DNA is TGTGCCAGCATGGGGCGGGACAGGAACACCGGGGAGCTGTTTTTT. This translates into CASMGRDRNTGELFF.

The CDR3 here is CASNFRGTNTGELFF. CDR3 nucleotide sequence: TGTGCCAGTAATTTCAGGGGAACGAACACCGGGGAGCTGTTTTTT. The gene calls are TRBV19 and TRBJ2-2; weak D call: TRBD1 (6 bases). V dropped 7 bases and J dropped 0 bases, with 12 bases sitting between them. CDR1 is LNHDA and CDR2 is SQIVND in the germline V gene (reference sequence). The CDR3 loop spans 15 amino acids.

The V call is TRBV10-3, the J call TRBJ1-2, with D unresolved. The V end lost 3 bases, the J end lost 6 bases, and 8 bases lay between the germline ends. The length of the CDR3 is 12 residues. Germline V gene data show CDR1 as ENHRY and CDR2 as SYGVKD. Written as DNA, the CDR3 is TGTGCCATCAGTGACAGAGGCGATGGCTACACCTTC. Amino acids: CAISDRGDGYTF.

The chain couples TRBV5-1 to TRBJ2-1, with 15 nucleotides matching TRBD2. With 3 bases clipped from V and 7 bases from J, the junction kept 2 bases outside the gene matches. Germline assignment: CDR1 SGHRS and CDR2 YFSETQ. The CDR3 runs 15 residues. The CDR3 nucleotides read TGCGCCAGCAGCTCTGGACTAGCGGGAGGGAATGAGCAGTTCTTC. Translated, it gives CASSSGLAGGNEQFF.

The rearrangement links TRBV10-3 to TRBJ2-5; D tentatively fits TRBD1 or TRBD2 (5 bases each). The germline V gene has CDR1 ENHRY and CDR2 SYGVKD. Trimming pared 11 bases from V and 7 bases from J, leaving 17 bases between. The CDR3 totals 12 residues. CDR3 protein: CAASDFQGTQYF. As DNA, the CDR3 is TGTGCCGCCTCGGACTTTCAGGGGACCCAGTACTTC.

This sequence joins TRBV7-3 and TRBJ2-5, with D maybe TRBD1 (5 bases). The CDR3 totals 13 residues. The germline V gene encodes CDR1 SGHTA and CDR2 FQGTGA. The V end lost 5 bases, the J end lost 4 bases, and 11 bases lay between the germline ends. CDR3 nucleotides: TGTGCCAGCAGCACGACAGAGAGAGAGACCCAGTACTTC. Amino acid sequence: CASSTTERETQYF.